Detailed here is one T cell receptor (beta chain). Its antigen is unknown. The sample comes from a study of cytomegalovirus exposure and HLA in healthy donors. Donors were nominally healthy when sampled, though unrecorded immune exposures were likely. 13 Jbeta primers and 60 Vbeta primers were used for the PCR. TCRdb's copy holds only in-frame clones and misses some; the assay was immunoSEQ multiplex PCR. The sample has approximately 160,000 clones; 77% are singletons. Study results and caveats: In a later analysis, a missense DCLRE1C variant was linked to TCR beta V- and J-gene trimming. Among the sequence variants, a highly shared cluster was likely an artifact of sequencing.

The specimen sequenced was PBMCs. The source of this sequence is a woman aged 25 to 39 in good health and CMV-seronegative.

CDR3 in DNA: TGTGCCAGCAGTTTATATGACGGAGAAGAGACCCAGTACTTC. Protein sequence: CASSLYDGEETQYF. The chain combines TRBV28 with TRBJ2-5; D uncertain. Per the germline V gene, CDR1 is MDHEN and CDR2 is SYDVKM. The CDR3 totals 14 residues. Trimming removed 1 base at V and 3 bases at J, with 9 bases between.